Reported below is one T cell receptor (beta chain). What it binds is not known. The data belong to a study of T-cell reconstitution after alpha-beta-depleted transplantation in children. Construction of the TCRbeta library involved unique molecular identifiers. From the PCR reads, TCRdb called clonotypes with MiXCR, one entry per CDR3 protein. This table holds about 580,000 distinct CDR3 sequences, 20% to 25% found once. Overall study findings and caveats: A year had passed since transplant, and T-cell counts and diversity by then came mostly from newly produced T cells. Several hundred expanded graft clones reportedly were the source of alpha-beta T cells about two months after transplant. Some patients' high day-60 TCRbeta diversity was traced to surviving recipient T cells and thymic progenitors.

The source was PBMCs, mostly from graft donor cells, collected 360 days after TCRalphabeta/CD19-depleted stem cell transplant. The sequence derives from a boy younger than two who had a stem cell transplant for acute myeloid leukemia, so the T cells may come from the graft donor.

The CDR3 reads CATSRDPALSPLHF. In DNA, the CDR3 is TGTGCCACCAGCAGAGATCCGGCGTTATCACCCCTCCACTTT. This chain connects TRBV15 to TRBJ1-6, with D hard to call. Trimming cost V 0 bases and J 10 bases, with 10 bases left between them. Germline V gives CDR1 LNHNV, CDR2 YYDKDF (reference sequence). CDR3 length equals 14 residues.